The present T cell receptor beta chain was sequenced within a study of graft-versus-host responses after intestinal transplantation. Broader study findings: GvH clonotypes were identified within recipient marrow, with a subset emerging first in ileum or blood.

This table comes from immunoSEQ multiplex PCR, and its TCRdb copy is limited to in-frame clones, with some not included. The sample shows 96,000 or so clones, 92% of them seen only once. The CDR3 spans 13 residues. The germline gives CDR1 SQVTM, CDR2 ANQGSEA. V lost 6 bases, J lost 0 bases, and 6 bases lay in between. The table lists this clone with a count of one. The antigen is not known. The receptor's source is a human donor who received an intestinal transplant. Sequencing used unstimulated CD4+ T cells sorted from spleen or lymph node cells, obtained before intestinal transplant. This chain uses TRBV29-1 with TRBJ2-6; D ambiguous. The DNA for the CDR3 is TGCAGCGTGAGTAGCTCTGGGGCCAACGTCCTGACTTTC. Translating gives CSVSSSGANVLTF.